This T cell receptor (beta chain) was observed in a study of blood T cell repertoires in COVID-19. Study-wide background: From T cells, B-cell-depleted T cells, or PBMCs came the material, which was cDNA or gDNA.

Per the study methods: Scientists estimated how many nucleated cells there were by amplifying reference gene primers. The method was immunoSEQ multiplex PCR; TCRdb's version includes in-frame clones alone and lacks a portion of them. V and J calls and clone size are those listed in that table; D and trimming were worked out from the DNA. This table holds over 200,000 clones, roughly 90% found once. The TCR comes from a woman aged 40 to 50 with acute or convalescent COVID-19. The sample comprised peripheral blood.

The CDR3 DNA reads TGTGCCACGAACCGGGTCCCCGGGGATTCACCCCTCCACTTT. Translated: CATNRVPGDSPLHF. The V and J genes are TRBV2 and TRBJ1-6; no clear D. The V and J ends lost 10 bases and 8 bases respectively, with 18 bases between them. The germline V gene encodes CDR1 SNHLY and CDR2 FYNNEI. The CDR3 consists of 14 residues.